This record covers a single TCR beta chain. It lacks a known antigen. The input lacks base qualities; no much larger clone sits a single base away. To prepare the library, 5' RACE was applied. TCRdb names Illumina HiSeq 2500 as the instrument used. The second PCR ran for roughly 6 to 11 cycles and used a J-beta primer mix along with a sample-barcoded 5' primer. A template-switch 5' adaptor carrying 12 random nucleotides introduced a unique molecular identifier onto each TCR beta cDNA molecule. Each sample yielded at least 2.5 million CDR3-containing paired-end reads. The Mint cDNA synthesis kit, primed by a TRBC-specific oligonucleotide, was used to synthesize first-strand cDNA from all RNA. Following uracil-DNA glycosylase treatment, all cDNA underwent a first 18-cycle PCR with the universal primers M1SS and BC2_uni_R. As for the original processing: Normalization of each sample was performed by random selection of 1 million high-quality reads, each carrying a distinct molecular identifier. Instead of being binned into consensus sequences, reads with shared molecular identifiers were discarded. MiTCR, set to a Q25 quality threshold and the strictest error-elimination algorithm, was used for CDR3 identification, clonotype clustering and error correction. A nonparametric unseen species model with Euler transformation was used to estimate a lower bound on total TCR beta diversity. The public reads were quality trimmed at Q25 with fastp and then assembled into clones with MiXCR by TCRdb, keeping productive beta chains. Rows are unified per CDR3 protein, each entry keeping the most common DNA and genes. These V and J calls derive from TCRdb rather than the authors' analysis. This sample holds about 800,000 distinct CDR3 sequences; around 25% were observed only once. Under 4% of the sample is taken by the ten largest.

The approximately 41 donors, aged about 6 to 95 years, were systemically healthy Caucasian individuals from Russia. About 10 milliliters of peripheral blood were collected from each donor into EDTA-treated Vacutainer tubes. PBMCs were isolated by Ficoll-Paque density-gradient centrifugation, with at least 6.5 million obtained per sample. Total RNA, at least 6 micrograms per sample, was extracted from PBMCs with Trizol reagent. The percentages of naive CD45RAhigh/CD27high T cells were determined by flow cytometry on a PBMC aliquot from every donor. The sample originates from a study of blood T cells in healthy people across ages (dated by TCRdb to about 2015). As for the study more broadly: Template switching captured roughly one uniquely barcoded TCR beta cDNA molecule per two T cells in model experiments. For two donors (one aged 18 to 29 and one aged 80 or older), the study analyzed two additional independent replicas of 1 million unique cDNA reads from the same blood draw. The donors were divided into four age groups: young (average around 16 years), middle-aged (over 35), aged (approximately 59) and long-lived (approximately 74). The study measured age-related changes in TCR beta repertoire diversity using deep sequencing normalized with unique cDNA molecular identifiers. Overall study outcomes, separate from this receptor: Estimates of total diversity based on one million sequenced T cells were considered lower bounds and underestimates. As age increased, observed TCR beta diversity per million T cells dropped in a roughly linear way, and a significant reduction was already evident by age 40. Because donor CMV infection status was unknown, age-related changes in expanded clonotypes were potentially confounded. There was a strong correlation between observed TCR beta diversity and the percentage of naive T cells measured by flow cytometry. Bulk unsorted PBMC profiling prevented conclusive comparison of naive and antigen-experienced compartments. Compared with the aged group, the long-lived group had more naive CD4+ T cells, fewer expanded clones and increased TCR diversity, a pattern suggesting age selection.

V loses 4 bases, J loses 5 bases, and the germline ends lie 22 bases apart. CDR1 is given as SGHNT and CDR2 as YYREEE, both from the germline V gene (reference sequence). There are 17 amino acids in the CDR3, from cysteine to phenylalanine inclusive. The sequence is cut down to CDR3 DNA, 51 bases in frame from base 1. These same records also appear under a second study, on T cells of mothers and their children. From the second report: Nine systemically healthy Caucasian individuals served as donors, namely three mothers together with their six children. cDNA synthesis consumed the entire amount of extracted RNA, loaded at 1.5 ug RNA in each 15 ul reaction. In the second PCR, sample barcodes and 2-4 random nucleotides were introduced via the M1S primer. More than 9 million TCR beta CDR3 reads were obtained from each mother, and 2.5 million to 3.5 million reads were obtained from each child. In both related and unrelated pairs, thymic selection shapes the output of TCR recombination in a similar way, with inherited differences having only a minor effect. Normalized repertoire overlap in related mother-child pairs was always slightly higher than in unrelated mother-child pairs, but the difference was never significant. No persistent microchimeric T cell clones were detected, at a sensitivity of about 100 clones per million clonotypes. In the study, deep NGS was used to compare the TCR beta repertoires of mothers and children, and features distinguishing related mother-child pairs from unrelated individuals were sought. The mean age was 40 +/- 4 years for the mothers and approximately 11 +/- 4 years for the children. After adapter ligation was performed with NEBNext reagents, the libraries were sequenced on an Illumina HiSeq 2000 with 100+100 nt paired-end reads. Mother and child libraries were prepared a month apart and sequenced in separate runs to prevent cross-contamination. For each donor, somewhere between roughly 450,000 and 2,100,000 distinct TCR beta clonotypes were identified. Naive TCR beta clonotypes were estimated from low-frequency clonotypes matched to each donor's FACS-determined naive share, without sorting.

The sequence came from a boy younger than 18 in good health. Material for sequencing was blood. This chain joins TRBV5-4 to TRBJ2-1; a tentative D call is TRBD1 (7 bases match). The CDR3 region reads CASSPSRGALKDNEQFF. At the DNA level, the sequence is TGTGCCAGCAGCCCCTCCAGGGGGGCGTTAAAGGACAATGAGCAGTTCTTC. With all but the CDR3 taken from the reference TRBV5-4 and TRBJ2-1 genes, the full variable domain is: ETGVTQSPTHLIKTRGQQVTLRCSSQSGHNTVSWYQQALGQGPQFIFQYYREEENGRGNFPPRFSGLQFPNYSSELNVNALELDDSALYLCASSPSRGALKDNEQFFGPGTRLTVL.